What follows describes a single T cell receptor (beta chain). Generated by immunoSEQ multiplex PCR, the TCRdb table keeps only in-frame clones and is missing some. The profile shows roughly 260,000 clones, about 90% of them singletons. These data come from a study of blood T cell repertoires in COVID-19. Study-level information: Nucleic acid was either cDNA or gDNA, and it came from T cells, B-cell-depleted T cells, or PBMCs.

CDR1 and CDR2 (germline): LGHNA, YSLEER. The CDR3 runs to 14 residues. Trimming removed 0 bases from V and 8 bases from J, with 12 bases in between. Material for sequencing was peripheral blood. The clonotype originates from a person aged 18 to 35 with COVID-19, enrolled during active disease. The V and J genes are TRBV4-3 and TRBJ2-3; tentatively, D is TRBD1 (5 bases). The CDR3 region is CASSQEQDLTTQYF. The CDR3 nucleotides read TGCGCCAGCAGCCAAGAACAGGACCTAACTACGCAGTATTTT.